This TCR beta chain was profiled in a study of cytomegalovirus exposure and HLA in healthy donors. Findings and caveats of the study: Some public TCRs appeared in many individuals, while most sequences were rare. Subsequent analysis revealed that first-cohort TCR clusters tended to co-occur in the roughly 120 validation repertoires. According to the study, around 160 TCR beta chains were cytomegalovirus-associated. Reports described diagnosis of cytomegalovirus status by the classifier as highly specific and sensitive.

The table lists this clone with a count of one. Antigen: not known. TCRdb keeps only in-frame clones here, not all; method: immunoSEQ multiplex PCR. Of approximately 160,000 clones listed, roughly 89% are singletons. The CDR3 sequence is 16 residues long. Germline values: CDR1 MGHRA, CDR2 YSYEKL. The J segment lost 9 bases and the V segment lost 1 base, leaving 8 bases of the junction unmatched. The specimen sequenced was PBMCs. This TCR was sampled from a young woman in good health and CMV-seropositive. J is TRBJ1-6 and V is TRBV4-1; 8 bases align to TRBD1. The CDR3 DNA follows: TGCGCCAGCAGCCAAGGGCCGGACAGGGAGAGTTCACCCCTCCACTTT. The encoded protein is CASSQGPDRESSPLHF.